A selection of T cell receptor beta chains follows, all from one sample in a study of long-term antiretroviral therapy in people with HIV. TCRdb keeps only in-frame clones here, not all; method: immunoSEQ multiplex PCR. The sample lists 30,000 to 40,000 clones, approximately 74% occurring once. The starting material was unsorted PBMCs, obtained 3 years after starting antiretroviral therapy. All receptors come from a man over 45 with HIV. CDR3s include the opening cysteine and the closing phenylalanine or tryptophan. A D gene is named only where the DNA matches it firmly. Not every row has a clone size; where given, it reads once, few, many or a size class.

TRBJ2-3 | few | - | TRBV7-3 | CASSSGSGTPQYF | TGTGCCAGCAGCTCAGGGTCGGGGACCCCGCAGTATTTT
TRBJ2-2 | - | - | TRBV29-1 | CSVVGGAGELFF | TGCAGCGTTGTGGGTGGTGCCGGGGAGCTGTTTTTT
TRBJ1-5 | - | - | TRBV7-9 | CASSHSYGSNQPQHF | TGTGCCAGCAGCCACTCGTACGGGAGCAATCAGCCCCAGCATTTT
TRBJ2-1 | - | TRBD2 | TRBV7-9 | CASSLGGGFDEQFF | TGTGCCAGCAGCTTAGGGGGGGGGTTCGATGAGCAGTTCTTC
TRBJ1-2 | - | - | TRBV2 | CASSVGGAIGYTF | TGTGCCAGCAGTGTCGGGGGCGCGATTGGCTACACCTTC
TRBJ2-7 | - | - | TRBV29-1 | CSVEGNRGGAYEQYF | TGCAGCGTTGAAGGGAACAGGGGGGGGGCCTACGAGCAGTACTTC
TRBJ1-1 | - | - | TRBV7-9 | CASSPPGTEAFF | TGTGCCAGCAGCCCACCGGGAACTGAAGCTTTCTTT
TRBJ2-1 | - | TRBD2 | TRBV2 | CASSSGLANHEQFF | TGTGCCAGCAGTTCGGGACTAGCGAACCATGAGCAGTTCTTC
TRBJ1-2 | - | - | TRBV11-2 | CASSSGQSYGYTF | TGTGCCAGCAGCTCTGGACAGTCTTATGGCTACACCTTC
TRBJ1-2 | once | - | TRBV28 | CASSLVGPPNYGYTF | TGTGCCAGCAGTTTGGTTGGACCACCTAACTATGGCTACACCTTC
TRBJ2-1 | - | - | TRBV4-2 | CASSHGDTYNEQFF | TGTGCCAGCAGCCATGGGGACACGTACAATGAGCAGTTCTTC
TRBJ2-7 | - | TRBD1 | TRBV6-5 | CASSSSGTGHPEQYF | TGTGCCAGCAGTTCCTCCGGGACAGGGCATCCCGAGCAGTACTTC
TRBJ1-3 | - | - | TRBV4-3 | CASSQFFGNTIYF | TGCGCCAGCAGCCAGTTTTTTGGAAACACCATATATTTT
TRBJ1-4 | - | - | TRBV4-1 | CASSQDPAGQSEKLFF | TGCGCCAGCAGCCAAGATCCCGCAGGGCAGAGTGAAAAACTGTTTTTT
TRBJ1-5 | few | TRBD1 | TRBV19 | CASTQGQGVSNQPQHF | TGTGCCAGTACCCAAGGGCAGGGGGTCAGCAATCAGCCCCAGCATTTT
TRBJ1-1 | - | TRBD1 | TRBV5-1 | CASSLASGGQTEAFF | TGCGCCAGCAGCTTGGCCTCAGGGGGGCAGACTGAAGCTTTCTTT
TRBJ1-4 | - | - | TRBV11-2 | CASSFRREKLFF | TGTGCCAGCAGCTTCCGGAGAGAAAAACTGTTTTTT
TRBJ2-7 | - | TRBD2 | TRBV25-1 | CASRRGGREYEQYF | TGTGCCAGCAGGAGAGGCGGGAGAGAATACGAGCAGTACTTC
TRBJ1-2 | - | - | TRBV7-9 | CASSLDWRAENGYTF | TGTGCCAGCAGCTTAGATTGGAGGGCGGAAAATGGCTACACCTTC
TRBJ2-7 | - | - | TRBV7-2 | CASSTTGLGQYF | TGTGCCAGCAGCACAACAGGGTTGGGGCAGTACTTC
TRBJ2-3 | once | - | TRBV29-1 | CSVVQNNRDTQYF | TGCAGCGTTGTCCAAAACAATAGAGATACGCAGTATTTT
TRBJ2-3 | once | - | TRBV5-5 | CASSYWENTDTQYF | TGTGCCAGCAGCTATTGGGAAAACACAGATACGCAGTATTTT
TRBJ1-4 | once | - | TRBV5-6 | CASSRLTGGDEKLFF | TGTGCCAGCAGCCGCCTGACGGGGGGGGATGAAAAACTGTTTTTT
TRBJ1-5 | - | - | TRBV4-2 | CASSPGLGDSNQPQHF | TGTGCCAGCAGCCCCGGACTGGGAGATAGCAATCAGCCCCAGCATTTT
TRBJ1-6 | - | - | TRBV7-3 | CASSSDFVSPLHF | TGTGCCAGCAGCTCAGATTTCGTATCACCCCTCCACTTT
TRBJ1-5 | - | TRBD1 | TRBV7-2 | CASSSTGGNQPQHF | TGTGCCAGCAGCTCAACAGGGGGCAATCAGCCCCAGCATTTT
TRBJ2-1 | - | - | TRBV7-2 | CASSQTYSRVNEQFF | TGTGCCAGCAGCCAAACTTACTCGCGGGTGAATGAGCAGTTCTTC
TRBJ1-3 | - | - | TRBV28 | CASSPSSGISGNTIYF | TGTGCCAGCAGTCCCTCCTCAGGTATCTCTGGAAACACCATATATTTT
TRBJ2-5 | - | - | TRBV6-6 | CASSYGRGREETQYF | TGTGCCAGCAGTTACGGCCGGGGGCGGGAGGAGACCCAGTACTTC
TRBJ1-2 | few | TRBD1 | TRBV30 | CAWSTGTGRGYTF | TGTGCCTGGAGTACTGGGACAGGGAGAGGCTACACCTTC
TRBJ2-2 | - | - | TRBV5-4 | CASSPRLEGSGTGELFF | TGTGCCAGCAGCCCCCGGCTCGAGGGATCTGGTACCGGGGAGCTGTTTTTT
TRBJ1-2 | few | - | TRBV4-2 | CASSQERGRGYTF | TGTGCCAGCAGCCAAGAACGAGGTCGCGGCTACACCTTC
TRBJ1-1 | - | TRBD1 | TRBV6-6 | CASSYPGQGETEAFF | TGTGCCAGCAGTTACCCCGGACAGGGAGAGACTGAAGCTTTCTTT
TRBJ1-5 | - | - | TRBV7-9 | CASSFERNSNQPQHF | TGTGCCAGCAGCTTTGAACGAAATAGCAATCAGCCCCAGCATTTT
TRBJ2-1 | medium-sized | - | TRBV19 | CASSIASPSNEQFF | TGTGCCAGTAGTATAGCCTCCCCGAGTAATGAGCAGTTCTTC
TRBJ2-7 | few | - | TRBV6-5 | CASGTGAREQYF | TGTGCCAGCGGTACGGGGGCGCGAGAGCAGTACTTC
TRBJ1-2 | - | TRBD1 | TRBV10-3 | CAISDHVLGTGGYTF | TGTGCCATCAGTGACCACGTCCTGGGGACAGGTGGCTACACCTTC
TRBJ2-7 | once | TRBD1 | TRBV18 | CASSPDRAVSYEQYF | TGTGCCAGCTCGCCGGACAGGGCCGTCTCCTACGAGCAGTACTTC
TRBJ1-4 | once | - | TRBV18 | CASSPRQRTTNEKLFF | TGTGCCAGCTCACCACGCCAGAGGACAACTAATGAAAAACTGTTTTTT
TRBJ1-5 | - | - | TRBV19 | CASTAGPGLDQPQHF | TGTGCCAGTACCGCGGGCCCGGGATTGGATCAGCCCCAGCATTTT
TRBJ2-5 | - | - | TRBV7-2 | CASSLDIPATQYF | TGTGCCAGCAGCTTGGACATTCCGGCGACCCAGTACTTC
TRBJ2-3 | - | - | TRBV7-9 | CASSFTRTDTQYF | TGTGCCAGCAGTTTTACGCGGACAGATACGCAGTATTTT
TRBJ2-7 | - | TRBD1 | TRBV11-3 | CASSFRDRPGKNLYEQYF | TGTGCCAGCAGCTTCCGGGACAGACCGGGAAAGAACCTCTACGAGCAGTACTTC
TRBJ1-2 | - | - | TRBV5-1 | CASSLDRNNYGYTF | TGCGCCAGCAGCTTGGACAGGAATAACTATGGCTACACCTTC
TRBJ2-2 | - | TRBD1 | TRBV9 | CASSVPHRGDTGELFF | TGTGCCAGCAGCGTACCTCACAGGGGGGACACCGGGGAGCTGTTTTTT
TRBJ2-7 | - | - | TRBV7-9 | CASSFGQPSYEQYF | TGTGCCAGCAGCTTTGGACAGCCGTCCTACGAGCAGTACTTC
TRBJ2-1 | - | - | TRBV5-1 | CASSLEVHEQFF | TGCGCCAGCAGCTTGGAGGTTCATGAGCAGTTCTTC
TRBJ1-1 | - | - | TRBV21-1 | CASSNRGHEAFF | TGTGCCAGCAGCAATCGGGGGCACGAAGCTTTCTTT
TRBJ1-4 | - | TRBD1 | TRBV28 | CASSLSYGTGGEKLFF | TGTGCCAGCAGTTTGTCTTACGGGACAGGGGGTGAAAAACTGTTTTTT
TRBJ2-1 | - | - | TRBV2 | CASSDTASVLNEQFF | TGTGCCAGCAGTGATACGGCTAGCGTCTTAAATGAGCAGTTCTTC
TRBJ2-3 | - | TRBD2 | TRBV5-1 | CASSYGGGWTDTQYF | TGCGCCAGCAGCTATGGCGGGGGGTGGACAGATACGCAGTATTTT
TRBJ2-7 | few | TRBD1 | TRBV7-9 | CASSLGQGAYEQYF | TGTGCCAGCAGCTTAGGCCAGGGGGCCTACGAGCAGTACTTC
TRBJ2-7 | - | TRBD1 | TRBV27 | CASSSHGPGGAYEQYF | TGTGCCAGCAGTTCCCATGGGCCAGGGGGAGCCTACGAGCAGTACTTC
TRBJ2-7 | - | TRBD1 | TRBV6-5 | CASSLHRGEQYF | TGTGCCAGCAGCCTTCACAGGGGCGAGCAGTACTTC
TRBJ2-5 | few | TRBD1 | TRBV6-5 | CASSFGQGWETQYF | TGTGCCAGCAGTTTCGGACAGGGCTGGGAGACCCAGTACTTC
TRBJ1-1 | - | - | TRBV4-3 | CASSQDPGWNTEAFF | TGCGCCAGCAGCCAAGATCCGGGGTGGAACACTGAAGCTTTCTTT
TRBJ1-2 | - | TRBD1 | TRBV5-1 | CASSVDRGKSYGYTF | TGCGCCAGCAGCGTCGACAGGGGCAAATCCTATGGCTACACCTTC
TRBJ2-2 | - | - | TRBV5-6 | CASSLEGGLDTGELFF | TGTGCCAGCAGTCTGGAGGGGGGTCTAGACACCGGGGAGCTGTTTTTT
TRBJ1-5 | few | - | TRBV28 | CASRQQPQHF | TGTGCCAGCAGACAACAGCCCCAGCATTTT